A selection of T cell receptor beta chains follows, all from one sample in a study of post-analysis software for immune sequencing data. TCRdb processed the PCR reads anew with MiXCR; each CDR3 protein has one entry. The sample includes about 770,000 distinct CDR3 sequences, more than 45% of them seen just once. What was sequenced was blood. Receptor source: a girl aged 5 to 17 with multiple sclerosis. Both conserved end residues are part of each CDR3. A D gene is named only where the DNA matches it firmly. Not all rows give a size; the values are once, few, many and, for expanded clones, a class.

clone_size j_call v_call d_call cdr3_nt cdr3_aa
- TRBJ2-1 TRBV14 - TGTGCCAGCAGCCAAGATAGGGGCCCGGAGGGTTCAAATGAGCAGTTCTTC CASSQDRGPEGSNEQFF
- TRBJ1-2 TRBV4-1 - TGCGCCAGCAGCCAAGAGATGGAGGACTATGGCTACACCTTC CASSQEMEDYGYTF
- TRBJ2-2 TRBV14 TRBD2 TGTGCCAGCAGCCCTGGGGGACTAGCGTGGGAGCTGTTTTTT CASSPGGLAWELFF
- TRBJ2-2 TRBV29-1 - TGCAGCGTTGGGGGGATCGGGACCGGGGAGCTGTTTTTT CSVGGIGTGELFF
many TRBJ2-7 TRBV20-1 TRBD1 TGCAGTGCTACCCGGGACAGGGCCTACGAGCAGTACTTC CSATRDRAYEQYF
- TRBJ2-7 TRBV10-3 - TGTGCCATCAGTGAGTCAGCCGGGACACCGGGAAGGGAGCAGTACTTC CAISESAGTPGREQYF
- TRBJ2-5 TRBV28 TRBD2 TGTGCCATCGGACTAGCGAAGGAGACCCAGTACTTC CAIGLAKETQYF
few TRBJ2-1 TRBV6-5 - TGTGCCAGCAGGAGGGCTAATGAGCAGTTCTTC CASRRANEQFF
few TRBJ2-7 TRBV4-3 TRBD1 TGCGCCAGCAGCCATCGACAGGGTGGAGGCTACGAGCAGTACTTC CASSHRQGGGYEQYF
- TRBJ1-4 TRBV6-1 - TGTGCCAGCAACTGGGCCGATAATGAAAAACTGTTTTTT CASNWADNEKLFF
- TRBJ2-7 TRBV4-3 - TGCGCCAGCAGCCAAGGAGCCGAGCAGTACTTC CASSQGAEQYF
few TRBJ1-2 TRBV12-3/TRBV12-4 - TGTGCCAGCAGCCAAAGCCCCGACAGACCACAGGGCTACACCTTC CASSQSPDRPQGYTF
- TRBJ1-5 TRBV13 - TGTGCCAGCAGCTTAGGTGAGGGAGGCCAGCCCCAGCATTTT CASSLGEGGQPQHF
- TRBJ2-7 TRBV5-6 - TGTGCCAGCAGCTTGGGCCGCCACGAGCAGTACTTC CASSLGRHEQYF